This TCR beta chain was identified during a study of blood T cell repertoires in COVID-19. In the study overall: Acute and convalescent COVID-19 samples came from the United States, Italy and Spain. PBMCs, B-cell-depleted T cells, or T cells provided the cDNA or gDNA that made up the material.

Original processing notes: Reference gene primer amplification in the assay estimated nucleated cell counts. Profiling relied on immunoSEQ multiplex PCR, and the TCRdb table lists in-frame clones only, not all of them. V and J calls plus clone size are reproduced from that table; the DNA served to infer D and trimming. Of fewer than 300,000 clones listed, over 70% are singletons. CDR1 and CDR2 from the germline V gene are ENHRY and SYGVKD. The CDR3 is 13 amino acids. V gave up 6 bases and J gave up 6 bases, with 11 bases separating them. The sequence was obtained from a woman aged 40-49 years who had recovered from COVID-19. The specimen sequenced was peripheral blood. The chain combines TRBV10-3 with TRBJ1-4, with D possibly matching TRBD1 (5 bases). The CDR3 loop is CAISRGHYEKLFF. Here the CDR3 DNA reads TGTGCCATCAGCCGAGGACATTATGAAAAACTGTTTTTT.